This passage covers 5 T cell receptor beta chains from one sample sequenced in a study of prognosis after radiotherapy for stage I lung cancer (dated by TCRdb to the early 2020s). Data came from an Illumina HiSeq 3000. The TCR beta CDR3 region was amplified from genomic DNA by two rounds of multiplex PCR. In the first PCR round, primers specific to each TRBV and TRBJ gene were used, and the primer sequences were filed in Chinese patent CN105087789A. In-frame beta chains were kept once TCRdb had trimmed the public reads at Q25 with fastp and called clones with MiXCR. Identical CDR3 proteins give one entry, which carries the most common genes and DNA. This sample holds over 15,000 distinct CDR3 sequences; 50% to 60% were observed only once. The top ten constitute around 30% of the sample. The sequences come from PBMCs, collected before or after stereotactic body radiation therapy (not recorded which). The receptors derive from a donor over 45 with non-small cell lung cancer.

J is TRBJ2-7 and V is TRBV9; no clear D gene. The V end lost 0 bases, the J end lost 1 base, and 8 bases lay between the germline ends. The CDR3 length is 14 residues. Germline lookup yields CDR1 SGDLS and CDR2 YYNGEE. This chain's CDR3 is CASSVDPGSYEQYF. The CDR3 bases are TGTGCCAGCAGCGTAGACCCCGGATCCTACGAGCAGTACTTC.

The chain joins TRBV6-5 to TRBJ2-7; 7 bases agree with TRBD2. The trim removed 0 bases at V and 1 base at J, leaving 3 bases unmatched. The CDR3 is 15 residues long. CDR1 is MNHEY and CDR2 is SVGAGI in the germline V gene. The chain's CDR3 is CASSYSTGGSYEQYF. In nucleotides, the CDR3 is TGTGCCAGCAGTTACTCGACGGGAGGATCCTACGAGCAGTACTTC.

By sample share, this clonotype is medium-sized. The rearrangement uses TRBV6-1 and TRBJ1-2; the D gene is possibly TRBD1 (6 bases). This CDR3 spans 15 amino acids. The ends were cut back, 2 bases at V and 2 bases at J, with 12 bases in the middle. Germline lookup yields CDR1 MNHNS and CDR2 SASEGT. CDR3 DNA sequence: TGTGCCAGCAGTGAAAACACAGGGTGGAACTATGGCTACACCTTC. This codes for CASSENTGWNYGYTF.

This clonotype was observed at least ten times. The chain has TRBV7-2 and TRBJ2-7, with TRBD2 identical over 11 bases. Germline CDR1 and CDR2: SGHTA and FQGNSA. With 5 bases clipped from V and 7 bases from J, the junction kept 16 bases outside the gene matches. This CDR3 is built from 17 residues. The CDR3 loop is CASSIKETGTSGLEQYF. CDR3 nucleotides: TGTGCCAGCAGCATAAAGGAAACCGGGACTAGCGGTTTAGAGCAGTACTTC.

The gene calls are TRBV3-1 and TRBJ1-6, with D uncertain. The ends were cut back, 1 base at V and 9 bases at J, with 4 bases in the middle. Per the germline V gene, CDR1 is LGHDT and CDR2 is YNNKEL (reference sequence). The CDR3 length is 12 residues. DNA of the CDR3: TGTGCCAGCAGCCAAGGGGCTTCACCCCTCCACTTT. Translated: CASSQGASPLHF.